This T cell receptor beta chain stems from a study of identical twins. Notes on the study in general: For cord blood, abundant beta clonotypes had fewer insertions, unlike memory repertoires, which showed none. The models gave estimates that fell short of the out-of-frame TCR alpha sharing seen in monozygotic twins.

A single record per CDR3 protein comes from TCRdb applying MiXCR to the 5' RACE reads. In the table there are 690,000 or so distinct CDR3 sequences, 6% to 6.5% of which are singletons. The table lists this clonotype with a few counts. Its specificity is not known. Donors were all healthy Caucasians. V was trimmed by 6 bases and J by 4 bases, leaving 9 bases between them. CDR3 length equals 12 residues. The V gene's germline CDR1 is MNHEY and CDR2 SVGEGT. The sequence was collected from a man aged 18-30 years in good health. Sequenced: naive T cells sorted from blood. V usage is TRBV6-2 or TRBV6-3 and J usage is TRBJ2-5; the D gene is possibly TRBD1 (5 bases). CDR3 protein: CASRGLRETQYF. CDR3 DNA: TGTGCCAGCAGGGGGCTACGAGAGACCCAGTACTTC.